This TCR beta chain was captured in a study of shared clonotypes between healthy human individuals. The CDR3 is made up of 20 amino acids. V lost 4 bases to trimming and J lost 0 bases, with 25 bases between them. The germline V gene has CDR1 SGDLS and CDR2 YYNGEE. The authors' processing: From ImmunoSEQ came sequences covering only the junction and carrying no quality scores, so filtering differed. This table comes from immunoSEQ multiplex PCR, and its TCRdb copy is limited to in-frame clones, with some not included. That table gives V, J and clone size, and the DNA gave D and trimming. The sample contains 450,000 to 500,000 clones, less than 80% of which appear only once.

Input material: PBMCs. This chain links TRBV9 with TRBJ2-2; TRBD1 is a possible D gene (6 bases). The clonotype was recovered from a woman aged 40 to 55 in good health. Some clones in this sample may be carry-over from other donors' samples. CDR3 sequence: CASSPTPRDIWDTNTGELFF. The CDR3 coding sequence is TGTGCCAGCAGCCCAACCCCCCGGGACATCTGGGACACGAACACCGGGGAGCTGTTTTTT.